Included here is one T cell receptor beta chain sequence, with context. The assay was immunoSEQ multiplex PCR, and TCRdb's table has in-frame clones only and misses some. The sample gives roughly 1.4 million clones, less than 99% of which show up once; about 0.35% is in the top ten. The V segment lost 1 base and the J segment 6 bases; nucleotides outside the gene matches: 5. CDR1 and CDR2 (germline): SGDLS, YYNGEE. CDR3 length: 16 amino acids. The entry originates in a study of shared clonotypes between healthy human individuals. The chain carries TRBV9 and TRBJ2-2; 11 bases are shared with TRBD2. This TCR came from a man aged 25-45 years in good health. Input material: naive CD4+ T cells sorted from blood. As to subset: CD45RA+ positively selected. The CDR3 protein is CASSVLAGGPSGELFF. CDR3 DNA: TGTGCCAGCAGCGTATTAGCGGGAGGGCCTTCCGGGGAGCTGTTTTTT.